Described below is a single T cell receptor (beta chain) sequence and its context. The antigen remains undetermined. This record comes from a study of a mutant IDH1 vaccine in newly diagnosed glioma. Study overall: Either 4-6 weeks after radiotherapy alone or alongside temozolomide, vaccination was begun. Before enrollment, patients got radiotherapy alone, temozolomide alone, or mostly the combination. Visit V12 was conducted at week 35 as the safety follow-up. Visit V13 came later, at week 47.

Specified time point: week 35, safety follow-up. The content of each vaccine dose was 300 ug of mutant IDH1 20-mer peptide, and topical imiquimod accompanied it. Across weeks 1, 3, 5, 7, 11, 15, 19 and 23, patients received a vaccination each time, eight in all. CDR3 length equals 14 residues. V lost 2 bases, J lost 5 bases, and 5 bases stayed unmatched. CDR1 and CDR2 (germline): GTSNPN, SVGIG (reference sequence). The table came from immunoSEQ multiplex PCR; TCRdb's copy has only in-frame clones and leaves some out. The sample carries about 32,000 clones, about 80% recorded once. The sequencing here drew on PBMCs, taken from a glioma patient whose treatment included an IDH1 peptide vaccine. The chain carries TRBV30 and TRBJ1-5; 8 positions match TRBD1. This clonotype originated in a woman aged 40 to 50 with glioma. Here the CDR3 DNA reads TGTGCCTGGAGTCAGACAGGGGTCGATCAGCCCCAGCATTTT. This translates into CAWSQTGVDQPQHF.